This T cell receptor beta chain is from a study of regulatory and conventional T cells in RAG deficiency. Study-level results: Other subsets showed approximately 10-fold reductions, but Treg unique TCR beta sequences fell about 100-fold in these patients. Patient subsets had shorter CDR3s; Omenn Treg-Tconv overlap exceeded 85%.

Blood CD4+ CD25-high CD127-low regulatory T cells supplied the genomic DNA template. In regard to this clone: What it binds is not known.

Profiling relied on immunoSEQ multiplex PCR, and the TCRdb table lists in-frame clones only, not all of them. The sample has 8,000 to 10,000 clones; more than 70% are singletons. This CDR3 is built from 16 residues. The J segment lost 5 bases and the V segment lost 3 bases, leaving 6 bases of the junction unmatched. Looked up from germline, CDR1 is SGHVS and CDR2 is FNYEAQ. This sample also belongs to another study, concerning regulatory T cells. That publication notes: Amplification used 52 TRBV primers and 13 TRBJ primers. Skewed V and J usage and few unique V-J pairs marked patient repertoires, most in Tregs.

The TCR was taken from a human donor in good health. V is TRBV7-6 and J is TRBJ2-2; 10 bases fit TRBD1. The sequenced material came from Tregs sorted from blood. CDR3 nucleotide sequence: TGTGCCAGCAGCTTGACAGGGGGCCGTTGGACCGGGGAGCTGTTTTTT. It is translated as CASSLTGGRWTGELFF.